A selection of T cell receptor beta chains follows, all from one sample in a study of T-cell memory formation after mild COVID-19. TCRdb redid the calling of the 5' RACE reads with MiXCR, one entry per CDR3 protein. The sample has 470,000 or so distinct CDR3 sequences, about 19% seen once; the top ten hold around 8.4%. Input material: PBMCs or a T cell subset sorted from them (not recorded which). These receptor sequences come from an adult woman who had mild COVID-19 (a few samples of this study predate the infection). Cell type and time point are not known. Each CDR3 is given with its conserved first and last residue.

CDR3 protein: CASSPRQGINQPQHF
CDR3 length: 15
J gene: TRBJ1-5
V gene: TRBV5-6

CDR3 protein: CATSRHGGGTTDTQYF
CDR3 length: 16
J gene: TRBJ2-3
V gene: TRBV15

CDR3 protein: CASSAVPGGTEAFF
CDR3 length: 14
J gene: TRBJ1-1
V gene: TRBV6-4

CDR3 protein: CASSQAGTGNTEAFF
CDR3 length: 15
J gene: TRBJ1-1
V gene: TRBV3-1

CDR3 protein: CASSLHRGLSGNTIYF
CDR3 length: 16
J gene: TRBJ1-3
V gene: TRBV12-3/TRBV12-4

CDR3 protein: CASSLAGGPYGYTF
CDR3 length: 14
J gene: TRBJ1-2
V gene: TRBV5-5

CDR3 protein: CASRGRSNTEAFF
CDR3 length: 13
J gene: TRBJ1-1
V gene: TRBV27

CDR3 protein: CSARDLWQPTNQPQHF
CDR3 length: 16
J gene: TRBJ1-5
V gene: TRBV20-1

CDR3 protein: CASSSAGTDTQYF
CDR3 length: 13
J gene: TRBJ2-3
V gene: TRBV7-9

CDR3 protein: CASSLSLAGDTQYF
CDR3 length: 14
J gene: TRBJ2-3
V gene: TRBV5-4

CDR3 protein: CASNPGGGDEQFF
CDR3 length: 13
J gene: TRBJ2-1
V gene: TRBV7-3

CDR3 protein: CASSTGLGGGYTF
CDR3 length: 13
J gene: TRBJ1-2
V gene: TRBV6-5

CDR3 protein: CASSLFSTGHDEKLFF
CDR3 length: 16
J gene: TRBJ1-4
V gene: TRBV27

CDR3 protein: CASSHQGVGYGYTF
CDR3 length: 14
J gene: TRBJ1-2
V gene: TRBV3-1

CDR3 protein: CASSPAGGAGAIYEQYF
CDR3 length: 17
J gene: TRBJ2-7
V gene: TRBV7-9

CDR3 protein: CASSYFDSRFF
CDR3 length: 11
J gene: TRBJ2-1
V gene: TRBV6-2/TRBV6-3

CDR3 protein: CASSFLGVDTQYF
CDR3 length: 13
J gene: TRBJ2-3
V gene: TRBV7-8

CDR3 protein: CASSLSSSYNSPLHF
CDR3 length: 15
J gene: TRBJ1-6
V gene: TRBV12-3/TRBV12-4

CDR3 protein: CASSSGNRNEQYF
CDR3 length: 13
J gene: TRBJ2-7
V gene: TRBV3-1

CDR3 protein: CASSSVRTGRNEKLFF
CDR3 length: 16
J gene: TRBJ1-4
V gene: TRBV27

CDR3 protein: CSARARGGQNIQYF
CDR3 length: 14
J gene: TRBJ2-4
V gene: TRBV20-1

CDR3 protein: CASSLRTSGVLIETQYF
CDR3 length: 17
J gene: TRBJ2-5
V gene: TRBV13

CDR3 protein: CASSPDRARSYEQYF
CDR3 length: 15
J gene: TRBJ2-7
V gene: TRBV13

CDR3 protein: CASSLRGARETQYF
CDR3 length: 14
J gene: TRBJ2-5
V gene: TRBV12-3/TRBV12-4

CDR3 protein: CASSVGTLDTDTQYF
CDR3 length: 15
J gene: TRBJ2-3
V gene: TRBV9

CDR3 protein: CASSPTVSNQPQHF
CDR3 length: 14
J gene: TRBJ1-5
V gene: TRBV12-3/TRBV12-4

CDR3 protein: CASSFRGTQNQPQHF
CDR3 length: 15
J gene: TRBJ1-5
V gene: TRBV12-3/TRBV12-4

CDR3 protein: CSARSEGGDTEAFF
CDR3 length: 14
J gene: TRBJ1-1
V gene: TRBV20-1

CDR3 protein: CASSAAVAGSVFF
CDR3 length: 13
J gene: TRBJ2-1
V gene: TRBV9

CDR3 protein: CASSFGDGSYTF
CDR3 length: 12
J gene: TRBJ1-2
V gene: TRBV12-3/TRBV12-4

CDR3 protein: CASSVSGGPEETQYF
CDR3 length: 15
J gene: TRBJ2-5
V gene: TRBV5-1

CDR3 protein: CASSSRLGDNEQFF
CDR3 length: 14
J gene: TRBJ2-1
V gene: TRBV11-3

CDR3 protein: CASSPRTGAGGELFF
CDR3 length: 15
J gene: TRBJ2-2
V gene: TRBV5-1

CDR3 protein: CASSLAGTSTGELFF
CDR3 length: 15
J gene: TRBJ2-2
V gene: TRBV7-2

CDR3 protein: CASSRGSSSTDTQYF
CDR3 length: 15
J gene: TRBJ2-3
V gene: TRBV4-2

CDR3 protein: CASSLAGAGRSHNEQFF
CDR3 length: 17
J gene: TRBJ2-1
V gene: TRBV7-9

CDR3 protein: CASSLASGGNTGELFF
CDR3 length: 16
J gene: TRBJ2-2
V gene: TRBV7-6

CDR3 protein: CSSSENTEAFF
CDR3 length: 11
J gene: TRBJ1-1
V gene: TRBV29-1

CDR3 protein: CATSGTGNTEAFF
CDR3 length: 13
J gene: TRBJ1-1
V gene: TRBV24-1

CDR3 protein: CASSHLELREGYNEQFF
CDR3 length: 17
J gene: TRBJ2-1
V gene: TRBV7-3

CDR3 protein: CASSHGQGRYEQYF
CDR3 length: 14
J gene: TRBJ2-7
V gene: TRBV7-7

CDR3 protein: CASKKGDTDTQYF
CDR3 length: 13
J gene: TRBJ2-3
V gene: TRBV9

CDR3 protein: CATSDPQGNEQFF
CDR3 length: 13
J gene: TRBJ2-1
V gene: TRBV24-1

CDR3 protein: CASSQGGQGTHEQYF
CDR3 length: 15
J gene: TRBJ2-7
V gene: TRBV4-1

CDR3 protein: CASSLYGGMNTGELFF
CDR3 length: 16
J gene: TRBJ2-2
V gene: TRBV7-6

CDR3 protein: CASSLGDSLQETQYF
CDR3 length: 15
J gene: TRBJ2-5
V gene: TRBV7-3

CDR3 protein: CATSDSSWGYTF
CDR3 length: 12
J gene: TRBJ1-2
V gene: TRBV24-1

CDR3 protein: CAGGRGPRNTEAFF
CDR3 length: 14
J gene: TRBJ1-1
V gene: TRBV30

CDR3 protein: CASSQDPPGPVKAFF
CDR3 length: 15
J gene: TRBJ1-1
V gene: TRBV4-1